This is a list of T cell receptor beta chains from one sample in a study of blood T cells in healthy people across ages. From the 5' RACE reads, TCRdb called clonotypes with MiXCR, one entry per CDR3 protein. The sample includes around 580,000 distinct CDR3 sequences, under 55% of them seen just once. The specimen sequenced was blood. These receptors were taken from an elderly man in good health. Each CDR3 is given with its conserved first and last residue. The D gene is left open where the match is weak.

D	J	V	CDR3
TRBD1	TRBJ1-2	TRBV20-1	CSARRGPRSYGYTF
-	TRBJ1-2	TRBV7-8	CASSLSQEDGYTF
-	TRBJ1-1	TRBV6-2/TRBV6-3	CASSPLMGLGRENTEAFF
TRBD1	TRBJ2-7	TRBV10-3	CAISVDRESYEQYF
-	TRBJ2-4	TRBV20-1	CSASSPGEAAKNIQYF
TRBD2	TRBJ2-1	TRBV9	CASSVGLAGVNEQFF
-	TRBJ2-1	TRBV28	CASSLWGGGDNEQFF
TRBD2	TRBJ2-1	TRBV7-3	CASTLGLAGNNEQFF
TRBD1	TRBJ2-6	TRBV20-1	CSVSSTGASSSGANVLTF
TRBD2	TRBJ2-3	TRBV6-6	CASSSHRLAGGPDTQYF
-	TRBJ2-5	TRBV2	CASSEEGLYQETQYF
TRBD2	TRBJ2-1	TRBV7-9	CASSLSSGINEQFF
TRBD1	TRBJ1-2	TRBV28	CASSLYSGQSGYTF
-	TRBJ1-5	TRBV21-1	CASSDKGTDNQPQHF
TRBD2	TRBJ2-3	TRBV5-1	CASSLLAGVEDTQYF
TRBD1	TRBJ2-2	TRBV7-9	CASRKNDRASTGELFF
-	TRBJ1-1	TRBV29-1	CSVFRMNTEAFF
TRBD2	TRBJ2-5	TRBV7-9	CASSLRTSGTRPNEQYF
-	TRBJ2-2	TRBV6-5	CASRGGPDTGELFF
-	TRBJ2-7	TRBV20-1	CSATRTALDEQYF
TRBD2	TRBJ2-1	TRBV10-2	CASSGLDGASGIREQFF
-	TRBJ1-1	TRBV12-3/TRBV12-4	CASSLAGGMTEAFF
TRBD1	-	TRBV6-5	CASRTGGRVPYEQYF
TRBD1	TRBJ2-5	TRBV7-9	CASSPTGGFETQYF
TRBD1	TRBJ1-5	TRBV28	CASTLGQGKRSQHF
TRBD1	TRBJ2-7	TRBV5-1	CASSSRQGWWEQYF
-	TRBJ2-7	TRBV6-5	CASSPTISYEQYF
-	TRBJ2-5	TRBV10-2	CASSEFRGRFETQYF
TRBD2	TRBJ2-3	TRBV9	CASSVSGGRPTDTQYF
TRBD1	TRBJ2-5	TRBV5-1	CASSPGTGGSYQETQYF
-	TRBJ2-5	TRBV9	CASSVQGPETQYF
-	TRBJ2-3	TRBV12-3/TRBV12-4	CASSRDLEDTQYF
TRBD1	TRBJ2-4	TRBV6-2/TRBV6-3	CASSGQGTWDIQYF
-	TRBJ2-3	TRBV5-5	CASSLGLSYTATQYF
TRBD1	TRBJ1-1	TRBV7-2	CASTLIGWDRGRSTEAFF
-	TRBJ2-7	TRBV29-1	CSFYYEQYF
TRBD2	TRBJ2-3	TRBV7-2	CASSSTSGRNTQYF
TRBD1	-	TRBV3-1	CASSDRDRAREQYF
-	TRBJ2-6	TRBV25-1	CASTPSTGANVLTF
-	TRBJ2-4	TRBV7-2	CASSLRAKNIQYF
TRBD1	TRBJ1-1	TRBV7-9	CASSPQDRGAFF
-	TRBJ1-1	TRBV7-9	CASSVETQNTEAFF
-	TRBJ1-1	TRBV9	CASSVVQDILNTEAFF
-	TRBJ1-1	TRBV5-1	CASTPGRTNRNTEAFF
TRBD1	TRBJ2-1	TRBV7-2	CASRRDRGENEQFF
-	TRBJ1-5	TRBV20-1	CSAIDSIRGQPQHF
-	TRBJ2-1	TRBV3-1	CASSQVGEQFF
-	TRBJ1-2	TRBV12-3/TRBV12-4	CASSSRGQANYGYTF
-	-	TRBV21-1	CASSKGSASGGPYEQYF
-	TRBJ1-2	TRBV20-1	CSARAVDYGEGYTF
-	TRBJ1-1	TRBV7-2	CASSLVGSGPGTEAFF
-	TRBJ2-7	TRBV5-1	CASSLDSPSYEQYF
TRBD2	TRBJ2-3	TRBV6-2/TRBV6-3	CASRKAGRSTDTQYF
-	TRBJ2-4	TRBV6-2/TRBV6-3	CASSLWTRSEQYF
TRBD1	TRBJ2-3	TRBV14	CASSRAGTVSTDTQYF